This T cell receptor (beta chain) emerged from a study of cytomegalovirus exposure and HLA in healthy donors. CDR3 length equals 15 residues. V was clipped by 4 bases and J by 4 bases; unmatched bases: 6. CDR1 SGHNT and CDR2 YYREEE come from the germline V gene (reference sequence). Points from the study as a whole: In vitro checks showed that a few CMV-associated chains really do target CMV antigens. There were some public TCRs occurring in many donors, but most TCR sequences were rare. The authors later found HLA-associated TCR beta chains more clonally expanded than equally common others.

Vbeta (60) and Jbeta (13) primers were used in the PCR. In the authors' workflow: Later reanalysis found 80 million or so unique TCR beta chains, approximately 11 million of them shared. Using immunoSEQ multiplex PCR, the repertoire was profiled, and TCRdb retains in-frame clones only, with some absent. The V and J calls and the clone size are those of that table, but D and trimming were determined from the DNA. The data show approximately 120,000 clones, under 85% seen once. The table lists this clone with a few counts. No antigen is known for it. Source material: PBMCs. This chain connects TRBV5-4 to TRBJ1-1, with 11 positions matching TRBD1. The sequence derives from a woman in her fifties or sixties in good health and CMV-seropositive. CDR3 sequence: CASSPPDRGLTEAFF. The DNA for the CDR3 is TGTGCCAGCAGCCCACCGGACAGGGGGCTCACTGAAGCTTTCTTT.